The TCR beta chain described here comes from a study of T cell repertoires in cytomegalovirus infection. Study summary: It was recently identified HLA-C-restricted and well-studied HLA-B-restricted CMV epitopes that the study used. From public TCR beta signatures came an indication of both CMV infection and matching HLA type. Study-wide points: Within the response measured ex vivo, HLA-C-restricted CMV-specific TCR beta clonotypes were dominant. Carriers of CMV plus the relevant HLA were identified by cumulative public TCR beta family frequency.

Per the germline V gene, CDR1 is MDHEN and CDR2 is SYDVKM. The V and J ends lost 5 bases and 6 bases, in that order; junction bases with no gene match: 8. The CDR3 runs to 15 residues. One entry per CDR3 protein, called by TCRdb with MiXCR from the reads. The data contain about 83,000 distinct CDR3 sequences, about 45% of them singletons. This clonotype was seen more than once but under ten times. Its antigen is undetermined. Sequences were derived from CD8+ T cells from cultured PBMCs, sampled from culture after CMV antigen stimulation. The receptor was derived from a human donor in good health (CMV status not recorded). Some clones in this sample may be carry-over from other donors' samples. The chain uses TRBV28 and TRBJ2-3; 10 nucleotides match TRBD1. The CDR3 reads CASSPPGTGVDTQYF. As DNA, the CDR3 is TGTGCCAGCAGTCCTCCCGGGACAGGGGTTGATACGCAGTATTTT.